Reported below is one TCR beta chain. Its specificity is unknown. Assay used: immunoSEQ multiplex PCR; TCRdb lists only in-frame clones, some missing. The sample includes 550,000 to 700,000 clones, less than 80% of them seen just once. This CDR3 contains 12 residues. The V and J ends lost 2 bases and 11 bases respectively, with 12 bases between them. The germline V gene encodes CDR1 SEHNR and CDR2 FQNEAQ (reference sequence). These data come from a study of shared clonotypes between healthy human individuals. Study outcomes and limitations: Naive CD4 clonotypes overlapped across a handful of donors at roughly 5%.

The chain recombines TRBV7-9 with TRBJ1-1, with D possibly being TRBD1 (6 bases). Sample: memory CD4+ T cells sorted from blood. Subset indicated: CD45RA-negative fraction. The clonotype originates from a woman younger than 45 in good health. CDR3 sequence (DNA): TGTGCCAGCAGCTTAAACTCGAGGGGGGCTTTCTTT. It is translated as CASSLNSRGAFF.